The source of this T cell receptor (beta chain) is a study of blood T cell repertoires in COVID-19. Germline CDR1 LGHDT, CDR2 YNNKEL (reference sequence). CDR3 length: 18 amino acids. After removal of 0 bases from V and 6 bases from J, the junction contained 5 bases not matched to a gene. Participants were placed into cohorts based on the clinical history they reported. Sequencing used immunoSEQ multiplex PCR; TCRdb keeps in-frame clones, though not all of them. The sample holds approximately 270,000 clones, over 80% seen once. The sequenced material came from PBMCs or T cells enriched from blood (not recorded which). The sequence came from a human donor in a cohort exposed to, infected with or recovered from COVID-19 (not recorded which). The donor label of this sample is uncertain. The chain joins TRBV3-1 (or the pseudogene TRBV3-2) to TRBJ2-4; 16 nucleotides match TRBD2. The CDR3 sequence: CASSQEGLAGGLTNIQYF. The CDR3 DNA sequence: TGTGCCAGCAGCCAAGAGGGACTAGCGGGGGGGCTTACAAACATTCAGTACTTC.